A selection of T cell receptor beta chains follows, all from one sample in a study of blood T cell repertoires in COVID-19. Libraries were prepared by immunoSEQ multiplex PCR; TCRdb keeps only in-frame clonotypes and omits some of them. The profile shows a few hundred thousand clones, 90% of them singletons. Sequencing used peripheral blood. Source of these receptors: a woman aged 60-75 years with COVID-19, enrolled during active disease. CDR3s leave out the opening cysteine and the closing phenylalanine or tryptophan. Each record gives: V gene, CDR3 length, CDR3 protein.

v_call: TRBV2
cdr3_length: 10
cdr3_aa: ASTDRLDTIY

v_call: TRBV9
cdr3_length: 16
cdr3_aa: ASSVGLIRAGGLDEQF

v_call: TRBV3-1/TRBV3-2
cdr3_length: 11
cdr3_aa: ASSQDFMGTGH

v_call: TRBV4-2
cdr3_length: 14
cdr3_aa: ASSQVGRGGSYEQY

v_call: TRBV7-8
cdr3_length: 17
cdr3_aa: ASSDLAGEDPLSYNEQF

v_call: TRBV7-3
cdr3_length: 11
cdr3_aa: ASSFNAGRGYT

v_call: TRBV9
cdr3_length: 12
cdr3_aa: ASSATGGRETQY

v_call: TRBV7-9
cdr3_length: 10
cdr3_aa: ASSFNRVEAF

v_call: TRBV4-2
cdr3_length: 13
cdr3_aa: ASSQDDSPGTEAF

v_call: TRBV3-1/TRBV3-2
cdr3_length: 12
cdr3_aa: ASSQGGGNEKLF

v_call: TRBV7-2
cdr3_length: 14
cdr3_aa: ASSLDSASGTDTQY

v_call: TRBV7-3
cdr3_length: 13
cdr3_aa: ASTLAGASTDTQY

v_call: TRBV10-3
cdr3_length: 13
cdr3_aa: AISSGWGKNTEAF

v_call: TRBV4-1
cdr3_length: 13
cdr3_aa: ASSQVGTANQPQH

v_call: TRBV4-1
cdr3_length: 16
cdr3_aa: ASSQDWAILAGEYEQY

v_call: TRBV21-1
cdr3_length: 14
cdr3_aa: ASSKATRDIAYEQY

v_call: TRBV7-2
cdr3_length: 13
cdr3_aa: ASSLVWRRGNTIY

v_call: TRBV7-9
cdr3_length: 12
cdr3_aa: ASSFGQINTEAF

v_call: TRBV4-3
cdr3_length: 12
cdr3_aa: ASSLTDRDNGYT

v_call: TRBV10-3
cdr3_length: 10
cdr3_aa: AISEHSYEQY

v_call: TRBV19
cdr3_length: 10
cdr3_aa: ASSPPAGEQY

v_call: TRBV19
cdr3_length: 13
cdr3_aa: ASSIWATRGSPLH

v_call: TRBV6-2/TRBV6-3
cdr3_length: 14
cdr3_aa: ASSYPRQAYYTEAF

v_call: TRBV5-1
cdr3_length: 12
cdr3_aa: ASRKGQVQETQY

v_call: TRBV7-8
cdr3_length: 14
cdr3_aa: ASSLAGIGVSNEQF

v_call: TRBV4-1
cdr3_length: 14
cdr3_aa: ASSQEPRTGFLEAF

v_call: TRBV7-2
cdr3_length: 14
cdr3_aa: ASSLEAGLANEKLF

v_call: TRBV6-6
cdr3_length: 11
cdr3_aa: ASSRGVTDTQY

v_call: TRBV7-2
cdr3_length: 13
cdr3_aa: ASSLALGQSETQY

v_call: TRBV9
cdr3_length: 17
cdr3_aa: ASSPRTSGDLLPPGTQY

v_call: TRBV5-4
cdr3_length: 13
cdr3_aa: ASSPSLRERETQY

v_call: TRBV5-5
cdr3_length: 13
cdr3_aa: ASRLTGLSNYGYT

v_call: TRBV7-6
cdr3_length: 14
cdr3_aa: ASSLGAGGRYQPQH

v_call: TRBV6-5
cdr3_length: 13
cdr3_aa: ASSSRNRWNTEAF

v_call: TRBV7-2
cdr3_length: 16
cdr3_aa: ASSLGGQWVAGANVLT

v_call: TRBV19
cdr3_length: 12
cdr3_aa: ASSISGASYGYT

v_call: TRBV25-1
cdr3_length: 12
cdr3_aa: ASSDRVAGGELF

v_call: TRBV6-2/TRBV6-3
cdr3_length: 10
cdr3_aa: ASSYPGGQAF

v_call: TRBV4-1
cdr3_length: 14
cdr3_aa: ASSQRGGTGFYEQY

v_call: TRBV6-2/TRBV6-3
cdr3_length: 15
cdr3_aa: ASSYALAGGPTDTQY

v_call: TRBV5-1
cdr3_length: 12
cdr3_aa: ASSLVQGGNTIY

v_call: TRBV12-3/TRBV12-4
cdr3_length: 11
cdr3_aa: ASLVGREGGYT

v_call: TRBV6-5
cdr3_length: 13
cdr3_aa: ASSPGQGANYGYT

v_call: TRBV4-3
cdr3_length: 13
cdr3_aa: ASSQDSTRVGELF